This T cell receptor (beta chain) derives from a study of cytomegalovirus exposure and HLA in healthy donors. Findings and limits, study-wide: Certain sequence variants were highly shared and formed a cluster, and this cluster was likely a sequencing artifact. After further analysis at a later stage, around 17,000 TCR beta sequences were associated with HLA alleles at 0.05 false discovery rate.

The study ran its PCR with 60 Vbeta and 13 Jbeta primers. Some clones are missing from TCRdb's copy, which holds only in-frame ones; the method was immunoSEQ multiplex PCR. The table has 180,000 or so clones, more than 75% seen once. Concerning this clone: What it recognizes is unknown.

The ends were cut back, 2 bases at V and 4 bases at J, with 5 bases in the middle. Germline V gene sequence: CDR1 MNHEY, CDR2 SVGAGI. The CDR3 is 13 residues long. The sequenced sample was PBMCs. The V call is TRBV6-5, the J call TRBJ2-2; unclear D gene. This clonotype was sampled from a young woman in good health and CMV-seropositive. The CDR3 nucleotides are TGTGCCAGCAGTTACAGCCCCACCGGGGAGCTGTTTTTT. It translates to CASSYSPTGELFF.